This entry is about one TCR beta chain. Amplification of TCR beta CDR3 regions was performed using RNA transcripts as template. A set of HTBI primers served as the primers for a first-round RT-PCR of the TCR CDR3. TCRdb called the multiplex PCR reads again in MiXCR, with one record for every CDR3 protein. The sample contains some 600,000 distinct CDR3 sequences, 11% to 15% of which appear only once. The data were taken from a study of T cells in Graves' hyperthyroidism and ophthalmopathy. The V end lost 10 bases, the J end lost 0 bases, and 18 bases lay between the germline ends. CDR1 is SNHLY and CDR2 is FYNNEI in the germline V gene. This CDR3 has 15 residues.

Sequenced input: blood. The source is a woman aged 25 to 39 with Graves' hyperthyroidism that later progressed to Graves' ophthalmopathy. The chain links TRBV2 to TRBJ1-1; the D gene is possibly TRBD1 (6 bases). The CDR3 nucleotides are TGTGCCAACAATGGGGGGGCTACCCTGAACACTGAAGCTTTCTTT. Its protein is CANNGGATLNTEAFF.